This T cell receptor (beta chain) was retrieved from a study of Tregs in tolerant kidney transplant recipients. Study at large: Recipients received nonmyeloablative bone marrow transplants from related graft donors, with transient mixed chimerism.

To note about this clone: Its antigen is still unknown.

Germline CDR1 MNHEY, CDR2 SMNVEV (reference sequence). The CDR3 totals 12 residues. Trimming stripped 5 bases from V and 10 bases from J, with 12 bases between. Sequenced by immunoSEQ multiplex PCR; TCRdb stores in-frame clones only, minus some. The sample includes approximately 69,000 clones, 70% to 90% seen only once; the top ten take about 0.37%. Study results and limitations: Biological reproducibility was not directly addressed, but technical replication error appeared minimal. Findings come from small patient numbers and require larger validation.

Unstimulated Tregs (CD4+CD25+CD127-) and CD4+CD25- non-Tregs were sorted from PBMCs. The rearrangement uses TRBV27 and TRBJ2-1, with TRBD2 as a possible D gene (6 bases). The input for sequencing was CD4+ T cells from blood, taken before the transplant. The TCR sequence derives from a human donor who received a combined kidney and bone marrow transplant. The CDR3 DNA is TGTGCCAGCAGTCCCGGCCTAGCGGAGCAGTTCTTC. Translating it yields CASSPGLAEQFF.